These 14 T cell receptor beta chains originate from one sample sequenced in a study of shared clonotypes between healthy human individuals. Assay used: immunoSEQ multiplex PCR; TCRdb lists only in-frame clones, some missing. The sample includes 1,500,000 or so clones, over 95% of them seen just once. The sample taken for sequencing was naive CD4+ T cells sorted from blood. Subset of the sample: CD45RA+ positively selected. The receptors originated from a man in his thirties or forties in good health.

J is TRBJ2-7 and V is TRBV9, with D possibly called TRBD1 or TRBD2 (6 bases each). Germline CDR1 and CDR2: SGDLS and YYNGEE. V lost 4 bases and J 5 bases, leaving 19 bases between the germline ends. The CDR3 length is 15 residues. The CDR3 is CASSPRIEGGNEQYF. The CDR3 coding sequence is TGTGCCAGCAGCCCTCGGATCGAGGGGGGAAACGAGCAGTACTTC.

A note on this clone: Within the sample, other DNA sequences also encode this same CDR3. The V gene is TRBV18, the J gene TRBJ1-1; D unresolved. CDR1 and CDR2 (germline): KGHSH, LQKENI. The CDR3 is 11 amino acids. V was cut by 3 bases and J by 5 bases, with 4 bases left in between. This CDR3 reads CASSPQTEAFF. Here the CDR3 DNA reads TGTGCCAGCTCACCCCAGACTGAAGCTTTCTTT. Together with reference TRBV18 and TRBJ1-1, the CDR3 gives the full variable domain: NAGVMQNPRHLVRRRGQEARLRCSPMKGHSHVYWYRQLPEEGLKFMVYLQKENIIDESGMPKERFSAEFPKEGPSILRIQQVVRGDSAAYFCASSPQTEAFFGQGTRLTVV.

The chain recombines TRBV2 with TRBJ1-4, with 7 bases matching TRBD1. With 6 bases clipped from V and 5 bases from J, the junction kept 9 bases outside the gene matches. The CDR3 loop spans 15 amino acids. Germline CDR1 reads SNHLY; CDR2 reads FYNNEI. The CDR3 region is CASRAPGTVNEKLFF. CDR3 nucleotide sequence: TGTGCCAGCAGGGCCCCCGGGACAGTAAATGAAAAACTGTTTTTT.

The rearrangement uses TRBV4-2 and TRBJ2-7; tentative D call: TRBD1 (6 bases). Germline lookup yields CDR1 LGHNA and CDR2 YNFKEQ. V lost 0 bases to trimming and J lost 6 bases, with 12 bases between them. The CDR3 length is 14 residues. The CDR3 region has the DNA TGTGCCAGCAGCCAAGATCGGGCAGGGGCCGAGCAGTACTTC. Translated, it gives CASSQDRAGAEQYF.

As for this clone: Other DNA sequences from this sample encode an identical CDR3 as well. The chain employs TRBV18 and TRBJ1-5; the match to TRBD1 covers 9 bases. The junction had 4 bases not matched to a gene; V was cut back by 6 bases and J by 1 base. Germline CDR1 KGHSH, CDR2 LQKENI. CDR3 length: 15 amino acids. The DNA of the CDR3 is TGTGCCAGCTCGCCGGGACAGGGAAGCAATCAGCCCCAGCATTTT. Amino acids: CASSPGQGSNQPQHF.

This clone was seen just once. Other nucleotide sequences from this sample produce the same CDR3. The rearrangement links TRBV27 to TRBJ1-3; D is unresolved. Germline CDR1 and CDR2: MNHEY and SMNVEV (reference sequence). The length of the CDR3 is 13 residues. V dropped 5 bases and J dropped 4 bases, with 9 bases sitting between them. The CDR3 reads CASSPTAGNTIYF. CDR3 nucleotides: TGTGCCAGCAGTCCGACGGCCGGAAACACCATATATTTT.

This rearrangement joins TRBV7-2 to TRBJ1-2, with D possibly being TRBD1 (6 bases). The CDR3 extends over 14 amino acids. The V gene's germline CDR1 is SGHTA and CDR2 FQGNSA. V was pared by 6 bases and J by 4 bases, with 15 bases between. This CDR3 reads CASRATGNLYGYTF. The CDR3 DNA is TGTGCCAGCAGAGCGACAGGAAATCTCTATGGCTACACCTTC.

V gene TRBV9 combines with J gene TRBJ1-1; TRBD1 might be the D (5 bases). The CDR3 runs to 16 residues. CDR1 is SGDLS, CDR2 YYNGEE, per germline. The V end lost 0 bases, the J end lost 5 bases, and 17 bases lay between the germline ends. The DNA for the CDR3 is TGTGCCAGCAGCGTAGGGCCCCGGGGGAGAGGAACTGAAGCTTTCTTT. It is translated as CASSVGPRGRGTEAFF.

V usage is TRBV10-3 and J usage is TRBJ2-1; unclear D gene. The germline V gene encodes CDR1 ENHRY and CDR2 SYGVKD. The V end lost 3 bases, the J end lost 9 bases, and 6 bases lay between the germline ends. The CDR3 sequence is 11 residues long. This chain's CDR3 is CAISDGVEQFF. Here the CDR3 DNA reads TGTGCCATCAGTGACGGCGTTGAGCAGTTCTTC.

The chain is built from TRBV27 and TRBJ1-4; no firm D call. Germline CDR1 reads MNHEY; CDR2 reads SMNVEV (reference sequence). The V and J ends lost 3 bases and 10 bases respectively, with 12 bases between them. The length of the CDR3 is 13 residues. The CDR3 here is CASSFEGFGKLFF. CDR3 DNA sequence: TGTGCCAGCAGTTTCGAAGGGTTTGGAAAACTGTTTTTT.

V and J are TRBV5-6 and TRBJ2-7; the D gene is possibly TRBD2 (5 bases). Looked up from germline, CDR1 is SGHDT and CDR2 is YYEEEE. V was cut by 0 bases and J by 1 base, with 11 bases left in between. The CDR3 has 15 residues. CDR3 sequence reads: CASSLVSGDSYEQYF. DNA for the CDR3: TGTGCCAGCAGCTTGGTTTCCGGGGATTCCTACGAGCAGTACTTC. Combining the CDR3 with reference TRBV5-6 and TRBJ2-7 gives the whole variable domain DAGVTQSPTHLIKTRGQQVTLRCSPKSGHDTVSWYQQALGQGPQFIFQYYEEEERQRGNFPDRFSGHQFPNYSSELNVNALLLGDSALYLCASSLVSGDSYEQYFGPGTRLTVT.

The chain employs TRBV6-6 and TRBJ2-7, with D possibly TRBD2 on 5 matching bases. The CDR3 is 11 amino acids. In germline, CDR1 is MNHNY, CDR2 SVGAGI (reference sequence). Trimming left V 5 bases short and J 9 bases short, with 11 bases between. Written as DNA, the CDR3 is TGTGCCAGCAGTCCCGGGGTCGGGCAGTACTTC. This encodes CASSPGVGQYF.

This chain links TRBV2 with TRBJ2-1, with D possibly matching TRBD2 (6 bases). The germline gives CDR1 SNHLY, CDR2 FYNNEI. The CDR3 contains 16 residues. Trimming stripped 6 bases from V and 8 bases from J, with 23 bases between. CDR3 loop: CASRTEGGRGGDEQFF. CDR3 bases: TGTGCCAGCAGGACGGAAGGCGGACGGGGAGGAGATGAGCAGTTCTTC.

The rearrangement joins TRBV2 to TRBJ2-5; 7 bases are shared with TRBD1. Germline CDR1 is SNHLY and CDR2 is FYNNEI. V dropped 3 bases and J dropped 4; count of bases not matched to a gene: 5. The CDR3 runs 14 residues. CDR3 nucleotide sequence: TGTGCCAGCAGTGACAACAGGGGCGTAGAGACCCAGTACTTC. This gives the protein CASSDNRGVETQYF.